The 27 T cell receptor beta chains presented below share a single source sample, sequenced in a study of CD4 T cells in relation to SARS-CoV-2 and coronaviruses (dated by TCRdb to the early 2020s). CD4+ T cells from unexposed donors were collected before the COVID-19 pandemic (2011-2018). Libraries came from the immunoSEQ multiplex PCR assay. TCRdb obtained this table from immuneACCESS and retained in-frame rearrangements with V and J assigned. These tables miss some clones; where compared with another copy, unresolved V genes account for less than half of the shortfall, and the remainder is unexplained. The sample has 60,000 to 65,000 clones on record, about 94% of them singletons. Clones ranked in the top ten supply 0.14% of the sample. Sequenced sample: naive CD4+ T cells from PBMCs. The label giving this sample's cell subset or site can be read as: naive CD4+ T cells isolated by negative enrichment. These TCRs come from a human donor in good health.

CDR3 DNA sequence: TGTGCCAGCAGCGACAGGGGGCACGAGACCCAGTACTTC. It yields the protein CASSDRGHETQYF. This chain links TRBV6-5 with TRBJ2-5; 10 nucleotides line up with TRBD1. The germline gives CDR1 MNHEY, CDR2 SVGAGI. Losses at the gene ends were 6 bases for V and 5 bases for J; bases not matched to a gene: 3. The CDR3 covers 13 residues.

The CDR3: CSIFTKIAGGRDTQYF. CDR3 DNA: TGCAGTATTTTTACCAAAATAGCGGGAGGTCGGGATACGCAGTATTTT. This chain links TRBV29-1 with TRBJ2-3, with TRBD2 matching over 10 bases. The CDR3 runs to 16 residues. Germline loops: CDR1 SQVTM, CDR2 ANQGSEA.

CDR3 sequence (DNA): TGTGCCAGCAGTTACTCCGGGCCGATCACCGGGGAGCTGTTTTTT. Protein sequence: CASSYSGPITGELFF. The genes are TRBV6-5 and TRBJ2-2; D is ambiguous. The CDR3 spans 15 residues. The V end lost 0 bases, the J end lost 4 bases, and 9 bases lay between the germline ends. Germline CDR1 is MNHEY and CDR2 is SVGAGI.

The chain is built from TRBV28 and TRBJ2-7; TRBD1 is a possible D gene (6 bases). From germline, CDR1 is MDHEN and CDR2 SYDVKM. V was cut by 6 bases and J by 0 bases, with 12 bases left in between. The CDR3 is 14 residues long. This CDR3 is CASRRQVHSYEQYF. The CDR3 DNA reads TGTGCCAGCAGGCGACAGGTACACTCCTACGAGCAGTACTTC.

This chain connects TRBV5-1 to TRBJ2-7, with D perhaps being TRBD1 or TRBD2 (5 bases each). Germline V gene sequence: CDR1 SGHRS, CDR2 YFSETQ. This CDR3 is 14 amino acids long. V was pared by 0 bases and J by 6 bases, with 13 bases between. The CDR3 DNA sequence: TGCGCCAGCAGCTTGGTAGAGGGGCAGGGCGAGCAGTACTTC. This gives the protein CASSLVEGQGEQYF.

The CDR3 reads CASSGGGTGVREQYF. CDR3 nucleotides: TGTGCCAGCAGCGGGGGGGGGACAGGGGTCCGGGAGCAGTACTTC. The chain couples TRBV9 to TRBJ2-7, with 10 positions matching TRBD1. This CDR3 has 15 residues. The V gene end was trimmed by 3 bases and the J gene end by 7 bases; junction bases not matched to a gene: 10. CDR1 is SGDLS, CDR2 YYNGEE, per germline.

This clone was recorded only once. The chain has TRBV28 and TRBJ2-5, with TRBD2 matching over 8 bases. J was trimmed by 2 bases and V by 6 bases; bases with no gene match: 17. Germline CDR1 and CDR2: MDHEN and SYDVKM. The CDR3 has 18 residues. The CDR3 spells CASSISLAGPRNQETQYF. The DNA of the CDR3 is TGTGCCAGCAGCATCTCTCTAGCGGGCCCCCGCAATCAAGAGACCCAGTACTTC.

The V and J genes are TRBV28 and TRBJ1-6; D is perhaps TRBD1 (6 bases). Germline loops: CDR1 MDHEN, CDR2 SYDVKM. This CDR3 comprises 16 residues. V lost 10 bases, J lost 5 bases, and 21 bases lay in between. The CDR3 nucleotides are TGTGCCACTACATCTTCTGGGACATCGAATAATTCACCCCTCCACTTT. It encodes CATTSSGTSNNSPLHF.

The chain has TRBV18 and TRBJ2-3; a possible D gene is TRBD1 (6 bases). CDR1 and CDR2 (germline): KGHSH, LQKENI. With 2 bases removed from V and 0 bases from J, the gap between germline ends came to 9 bases. The CDR3 is made up of 15 amino acids. The DNA for the CDR3 is TGTGCCAGCTCACCAGACAGGCGTAGCACAGATACGCAGTATTTT. Translation: CASSPDRRSTDTQYF.

The chain's CDR3 is CASSKKGRGTGESGANVLTF. Written as DNA, the CDR3 is TGTGCCAGCAGCAAAAAGGGGAGGGGGACAGGGGAATCAGGGGCCAACGTCCTGACTTTC. The V and J genes are TRBV21-1 and TRBJ2-6; the table gives TRBD1 as D, unverified against the DNA. TRBV21-1 is termed a pseudogene. CDR3 size: 20 residues.

CDR3 sequence reads: CASSLVGGGINEQFF. DNA for the CDR3: TGCGCCAGCAGCTTGGTCGGGGGCGGGATTAATGAGCAGTTCTTC. The genes are TRBV5-1 and TRBJ2-1; D is possibly TRBD1 or TRBD2 (6 bases each). CDR1 and CDR2 from the germline V gene are SGHRS and YFSETQ. There are 15 residues in the CDR3. V was clipped by 0 bases and J by 7 bases, with 14 bases between them.

This chain connects TRBV7-9 to TRBJ2-1; 8 bases fit TRBD1. Germline CDR1 and CDR2: SEHNR and FQNEAQ (reference sequence). The CDR3 has 14 residues. V trimming: 3 bases; J trimming: 6 bases; junction bases outside the gene matches: 4. CDR3: CASSFSTGVNEQFF. The CDR3 DNA reads as TGTGCCAGCAGCTTCTCGACAGGGGTCAATGAGCAGTTCTTC.

The chain joins TRBV7-8 to TRBJ2-5; D is unclear. Deletions cut 2 bases from V and 5 bases from J, with 3 bases between. The CDR3 loop spans 11 amino acids. CDR1 and CDR2 from the germline V gene are SGHVS and FQNEAQ. The CDR3: CASSLIETQYF. The CDR3 DNA reads TGTGCCAGCAGCTTAATTGAGACCCAGTACTTC.

This chain uses TRBV28 with TRBJ1-2; perhaps TRBD1 as D (6 bases). This CDR3 is 15 amino acids long. Trimming stripped 10 bases from V and 4 bases from J, with 22 bases between. CDR1 and CDR2 (germline): MDHEN, SYDVKM. CDR3 sequence reads: CAIPTGSAGTYGYTF. The DNA for the CDR3 is TGTGCCATCCCGACAGGTTCCGCGGGGACCTATGGCTACACCTTC.

The rearrangement uses TRBV7-8 and TRBJ2-1, with D possibly being TRBD1 or TRBD2 (5 bases each). Germline V gene lookup returns CDR1 SGHVS and CDR2 FQNEAQ. Trimming pared 5 bases from V and 5 bases from J, leaving 13 bases between. This CDR3 is built from 14 residues. The CDR3 loop is CASSPPGTNNEQFF. DNA for the CDR3: TGTGCCAGCAGCCCCCCCGGGACCAACAATGAGCAGTTCTTC.

The CDR3 protein is CASSSPGLAGNEQFF. CDR3 DNA sequence: TGTGCCAGCAGCTCACCGGGACTAGCGGGCAATGAGCAGTTCTTC. This chain connects TRBV7-2 to TRBJ2-1, with 12 bases matching TRBD2. The CDR3 runs to 15 residues. From germline, CDR1 is SGHTA and CDR2 FQGNSA. The junction had 4 bases not matched to a gene; V was cut back by 4 bases and J by 6 bases.

The J gene is TRBJ2-7, the V gene TRBV5-4, with D unresolved. CDR1 is SGHNT and CDR2 is YYREEE in the germline V gene (reference sequence). Between the trimmed V and J ends, which lost 0 bases and 1 base, there was a span of 11 bases. This CDR3 region has 15 residues. In DNA form, the CDR3 reads TGTGCCAGCAGCTTGGATCTCATGGGATCCTACGAGCAGTACTTC. Its translation: CASSLDLMGSYEQYF.

The chain carries TRBV3-1 (or the pseudogene TRBV3-2) and TRBJ2-6; D gene uncertain. V lost 1 base and J lost 0, with 7 bases in between. Germline V lookup: CDR1 LGHDT, CDR2 YNNKEL (reference sequence). This CDR3 contains 16 residues. CDR3: CASSQASNSGANVLTF. As DNA, the CDR3 is TGTGCCAGCAGCCAAGCTTCGAACTCTGGGGCCAACGTCCTGACTTTC.

V and J are TRBV6-5 and TRBJ2-7, with D possibly matching TRBD1 (6 bases). Looked up from germline, CDR1 is MNHEY and CDR2 is SVGAGI. The V gene lost 0 bases and the J gene lost 2 bases, with 11 bases spanning the gap. The CDR3 contains 15 residues. The CDR3 spells CASSYSQTGPYEQYF. The CDR3 nucleotides are TGTGCCAGCAGTTACTCCCAGACAGGTCCCTACGAGCAGTACTTC.

The rearrangement links TRBV5-1 to TRBJ2-2; 7 bases match TRBD1. Germline trimming cut 4 bases from V and 5 bases from J; bases unmatched to any gene: 8. Germline CDR1 is SGHRS and CDR2 is YFSETQ. The CDR3 spans 15 residues. The CDR3 region has the DNA TGCGCCAGCAGCCAAGACAGGGATGTAACCGGGGAGCTGTTTTTT. This codes for CASSQDRDVTGELFF.

The chain is built from TRBV5-8 and TRBJ2-1; tentative D call: TRBD1 (6 bases). V was cut by 4 bases and J by 4 bases, with 15 bases left in between. The CDR3 covers 15 residues. Germline CDR1 reads SGHTS; CDR2 reads YDEGEE. CDR3 coding DNA: TGTGCCAGCAGCCCCTCACTTGGACAGTACAATGAGCAGTTCTTC. It translates to CASSPSLGQYNEQFF.

This rearrangement joins TRBV7-9 to TRBJ2-2; tentatively, D is TRBD1 (6 bases). The germline V and J ends were trimmed by 5 bases and 7 bases, with 11 bases remaining between them. The germline CDR1 and CDR2 sequences are SEHNR and FQNEAQ (reference sequence). This CDR3 contains 13 residues. The CDR3: CASSQQGGGELFF. The CDR3 DNA is TGTGCCAGCAGCCAACAGGGCGGCGGGGAGCTGTTTTTT.

The chain has TRBV10-1 and TRBJ2-1; the D gene could be TRBD1 or TRBD2 (5 bases each). Looked up from germline, CDR1 is WNHNN and CDR2 is SYGVQD (reference sequence). The CDR3 runs 12 residues. The V end lost 6 bases, the J end lost 7 bases, and 10 bases lay between the germline ends. CDR3 loop: CASSHGGNEQFF. Here the CDR3 DNA reads TGCGCCAGCAGCCATGGGGGTAATGAGCAGTTCTTC.

The gene calls are TRBV11-2 and TRBJ2-3; D may be TRBD2 (6 bases). Between the trimmed V and J ends, which lost 0 bases and 0 bases, there was a span of 19 bases. CDR3 length: 19 amino acids. Germline V lookup: CDR1 SGHAT, CDR2 FQNNGV. The CDR3 DNA sequence: TGTGCCAGCAGCTTAGATTATCTGGAAGCGGGCGCTAGCACAGATACGCAGTATTTT. This gives the protein CASSLDYLEAGASTDTQYF.

The J gene is TRBJ2-1, the V gene TRBV13; no definite D call. Trimming shortened V by 5 bases and J by 11 bases, and 13 bases separated the two germline ends. Looked up from germline, CDR1 is PRHDT and CDR2 is FYEKMQ (reference sequence). The CDR3 contains 12 residues. This CDR3 reads CASSTTAMKQFF. The CDR3 nucleotides are TGTGCCAGCAGCACCACAGCAATGAAGCAGTTCTTC.

The gene calls are TRBV3-1 (or the pseudogene TRBV3-2) and TRBJ1-2; the match to TRBD1 covers 9 bases. CDR3 length: 16 amino acids. The V and J ends lost 0 bases and 7 bases, in that order; junction bases with no gene match: 9. The germline gives CDR1 LGHDT, CDR2 YNNKEL (reference sequence). CDR3 loop: CASSQEYRGRESGYTF. CDR3 bases: TGTGCCAGCAGCCAAGAGTACAGGGGGCGCGAATCTGGCTACACCTTC.

The rearrangement uses TRBV6-1 and TRBJ2-1; D remains unclear. V was pared by 2 bases and J by 9 bases, with 11 bases between. The germline V gene has CDR1 MNHNS and CDR2 SASEGT. The CDR3 has 13 residues. CDR3 in DNA: TGTGCCAGCAGTGAAAGGCGGCCGTCTGAGCAGTTCTTC. Translation: CASSERRPSEQFF.